Detailed here is one T cell receptor beta chain. Its antigen is not known. The data belong to a study of CD8 T cells in Susac syndrome. Germline-derived CDR1 and CDR2 are LGHNA and YSLEER. The CDR3 runs 17 residues. The V and J ends lost 1 base and 0 bases respectively, with 13 bases between them. CD8+ and CD4+ T cells from blood underwent TCR beta sequencing, which was carried out in a high-throughput format. It was negative isolation that provided the CD8+ and CD4+ T cells, whereas TEMRA cells were enriched by FACS. Whole-study findings and limits: The study recognized that the number of individuals in its TCR sequencing and HLA analysis was relatively small.

RNA, at roughly 0.45 to 1 ug, was reverse transcribed with random hexamers. TCR beta CDR3 was amplified by immunoSEQ multiplex PCR. This amplification extended across 54 Vbeta and 13 Jbeta segments. MiXCR, applied by TCRdb to the immunoSEQ multiplex PCR reads, yields one record per CDR3 protein. Found here are fewer than 150,000 distinct CDR3 sequences, about 90% of them singletons; the top ten hold about 0.25%. Sequencing was performed on CD8+ T cells from PBMCs. The TCR was taken from a human donor with multiple sclerosis. V is TRBV4-3 and J is TRBJ2-1; TRBD2 might be the D (6 bases). The CDR3: CASSQGLSGYSYNEQFF. The CDR3 DNA reads TGCGCCAGCAGCCAAGGGCTTAGCGGATACTCCTACAATGAGCAGTTCTTC.